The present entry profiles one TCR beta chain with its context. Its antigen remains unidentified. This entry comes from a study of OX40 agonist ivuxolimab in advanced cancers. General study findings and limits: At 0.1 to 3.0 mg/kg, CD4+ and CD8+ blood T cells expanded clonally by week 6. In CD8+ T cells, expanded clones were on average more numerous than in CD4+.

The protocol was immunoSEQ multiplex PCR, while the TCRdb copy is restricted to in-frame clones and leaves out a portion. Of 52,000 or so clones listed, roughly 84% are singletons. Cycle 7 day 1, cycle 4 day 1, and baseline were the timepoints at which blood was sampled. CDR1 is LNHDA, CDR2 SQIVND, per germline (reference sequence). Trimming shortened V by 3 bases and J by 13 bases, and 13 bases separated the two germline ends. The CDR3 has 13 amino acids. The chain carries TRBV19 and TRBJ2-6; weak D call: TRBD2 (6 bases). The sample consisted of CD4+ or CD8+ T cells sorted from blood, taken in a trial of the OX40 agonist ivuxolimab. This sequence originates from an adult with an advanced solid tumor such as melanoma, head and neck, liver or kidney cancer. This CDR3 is CASSMGDSRVLTF. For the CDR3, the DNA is TGTGCCAGTAGTATGGGGGACTCCAGGGTCCTGACTTTC.